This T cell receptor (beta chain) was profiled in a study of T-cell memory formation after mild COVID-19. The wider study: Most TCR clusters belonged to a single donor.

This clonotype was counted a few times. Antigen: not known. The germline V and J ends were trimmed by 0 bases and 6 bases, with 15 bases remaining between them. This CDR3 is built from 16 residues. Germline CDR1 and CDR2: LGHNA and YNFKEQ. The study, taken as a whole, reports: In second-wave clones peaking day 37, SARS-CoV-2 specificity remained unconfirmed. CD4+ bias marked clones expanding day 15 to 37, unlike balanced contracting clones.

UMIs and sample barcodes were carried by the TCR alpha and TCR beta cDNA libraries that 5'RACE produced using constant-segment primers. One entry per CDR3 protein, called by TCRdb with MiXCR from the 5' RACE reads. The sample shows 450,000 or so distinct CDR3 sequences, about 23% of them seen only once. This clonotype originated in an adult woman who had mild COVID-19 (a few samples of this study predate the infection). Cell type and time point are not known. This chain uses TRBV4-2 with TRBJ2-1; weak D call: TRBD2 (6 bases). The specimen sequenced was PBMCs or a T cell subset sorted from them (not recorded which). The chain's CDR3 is CASSQDLTSGINEQFF. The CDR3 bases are TGTGCCAGCAGCCAAGATCTGACTAGTGGAATCAATGAGCAGTTCTTC.